Listed here are 30 T cell receptor beta chains from one sample, sequenced in a study of intratumoral heterogeneity in liver cancer. Method: immunoSEQ multiplex PCR; TCRdb's copy keeps in-frame clones and lacks some. The sample carries just over 20,000 clones, roughly 66% recorded once. The specimen was tumor-adjacent normal tissue, collected before any cancer treatment. These receptors came from a woman aged 70-85 years with hepatocellular carcinoma.

The genes are TRBV20-1 and TRBJ2-4, with D maybe TRBD2 (5 bases). This CDR3 has 10 residues. Trimming removed 5 bases at V and 7 bases at J, with 6 bases between. Per the germline V gene, CDR1 is DFQATT and CDR2 is SNEGSKA (reference sequence). The CDR3 protein is CSAPGNIQYF. In DNA, the CDR3 is TGCAGTGCTCCGGGGAACATTCAGTACTTC.

This rearrangement joins TRBV30 to TRBJ2-6; D is uncertain. Trimming pared 3 bases from V and 0 bases from J, leaving 9 bases between. The CDR3 is 15 amino acids. The germline gives CDR1 GTSNPN, CDR2 SVGIG (reference sequence). CDR3 nucleotide sequence: TGTGCCTGGAGCCAAAAAGGCTCTGGGGCCAACGTCCTGACTTTC. This gives the protein CAWSQKGSGANVLTF.

V usage is TRBV6-1 and J usage is TRBJ1-5; D is uncertain. Germline CDR1 reads MNHNS; CDR2 reads SASEGT. Trimming removed 0 bases from V and 9 bases from J, with 12 bases in between. There are 14 residues in the CDR3. Here the CDR3 DNA reads TGTGCCAGCAGTGAAGCTTATCGGCGGGCGCCCCAGCATTTT. Translated, it gives CASSEAYRRAPQHF.

The rearrangement links TRBV5-1 to TRBJ2-1, with 8 bases aligning to TRBD2. Unmatched junction bases numbered 3, after V lost 1 base and J lost 6 bases. This CDR3 is 14 amino acids long. CDR1 and CDR2 (germline): SGHRS, YFSETQ. The CDR3 nucleotides are TGCGCCAGCAGCTTGATAGCGGGGCCCAATGAGCAGTTCTTC. Protein: CASSLIAGPNEQFF.

The chain has TRBV4-1 and TRBJ2-1; no reliable D call. V shed 1 base and J shed 2 bases, with 15 bases lying between them. The CDR3 runs 17 residues. Germline V gene sequence: CDR1 MGHRA, CDR2 YSYEKL. DNA for the CDR3: TGCGCCAGCAGCCAAGGTCGCGCAGTTAGTACCTACAATGAGCAGTTCTTC. The encoded protein is CASSQGRAVSTYNEQFF.

This clone showed up just a few times. This chain links TRBV29-1 with TRBJ2-7; D tentatively fits TRBD1 or TRBD2 (5 bases each). The CDR3 has 13 amino acids. V lost 7 bases and J lost 4, with 17 bases in between. The germline CDR1 and CDR2 sequences are SQVTM and ANQGSEA. As DNA, the CDR3 is TGCAGCGCTGTGGGACGGGCTGCTTACGAGCAGTACTTC. This translates into CSAVGRAAYEQYF.

This chain connects TRBV2 to TRBJ1-5, with 7 bases fitting TRBD1. The CDR3 is made up of 15 amino acids. CDR1 and CDR2 (germline): SNHLY, FYNNEI. The junction had 9 bases not matched to a gene; V was cut back by 6 bases and J by 4 bases. DNA of the CDR3: TGTGCCAGCAGGAACACAGGGGACGGAAATCAGCCCCAGCATTTT. As protein: CASRNTGDGNQPQHF. Full variable domain (remainder filled in from reference TRBV2 and TRBJ1-5): EPEVTQTPSHQVTQMGQEVILRCVPISNHLYFYWYRQILGQKVEFLVSFYNNEISEKSEIFDDQFSVERPDGSNFTLKIRSTKLEDSAMYFCASRNTGDGNQPQHFGDGTRLSIL.

The chain has TRBV6-5 and TRBJ2-7; no reliable D call. V was shortened by 2 bases and J by 2 bases, with 10 bases between the two germline ends. Looked up from germline, CDR1 is MNHEY and CDR2 is SVGAGI. The CDR3 loop spans 14 amino acids. CDR3 sequence: CASSYQAKPYEQYF. The CDR3 nucleotides read TGTGCCAGCAGTTACCAGGCAAAACCCTACGAGCAGTACTTC.

The chain joins TRBV2 to TRBJ2-1; the D gene could be TRBD1 or TRBD2 (5 bases each). In germline, CDR1 is SNHLY, CDR2 FYNNEI. This CDR3 region has 15 residues. Trimming pared 3 bases from V and 6 bases from J, leaving 15 bases between. The CDR3 sequence is CASSDGTFSGNEQFF. The DNA for the CDR3 is TGTGCCAGCAGTGATGGGACCTTCTCCGGCAATGAGCAGTTCTTC.

The J gene is TRBJ1-4, the V gene TRBV18, with D uncertain. CDR3 length: 14 residues. Per the germline V gene, CDR1 is KGHSH and CDR2 is LQKENI. The germline V and J ends were trimmed by 6 bases and 3 bases, with 11 bases remaining between them. The CDR3 nucleotides read TGTGCCAGCTCTGCTCAAAGGTCTAATGAAAAACTGTTTTTT. Translated, it gives CASSAQRSNEKLFF. The full variable domain, rest sourced from reference TRBV18 and TRBJ1-4, is NAGVMQNPRHLVRRRGQEARLRCSPMKGHSHVYWYRQLPEEGLKFMVYLQKENIIDESGMPKERFSAEFPKEGPSILRIQQVVRGDSAAYFCASSAQRSNEKLFFGSGTQLSVL.

The rearrangement links TRBV2 to TRBJ2-2; D call uncertain. Germline V gene sequence: CDR1 SNHLY, CDR2 FYNNEI. Trimming shortened V by 1 base and J by 4 bases, and 10 bases separated the two germline ends. The CDR3 has 15 amino acids. The CDR3: CASSEELSGTGELFF. The DNA for the CDR3 is TGTGCCAGCAGTGAAGAGCTATCTGGCACCGGGGAGCTGTTTTTT.

The rearrangement links TRBV5-6 to TRBJ1-2; 8 bases align to TRBD1. CDR1 is SGHDT, CDR2 YYEEEE, per germline. The J segment lost 2 bases and the V segment lost 0 bases, leaving 9 bases of the junction unmatched. The CDR3 totals 17 residues. The DNA of the CDR3 is TGTGCCAGCAGCTTGGGGGCAGGGGGCGTGGGGAACTATGGCTACACCTTC. This translates into CASSLGAGGVGNYGYTF.

The chain employs TRBV5-1 and TRBJ2-4; D unresolved. The CDR3 is made up of 14 amino acids. In germline, CDR1 is SGHRS, CDR2 YFSETQ. V dropped 4 bases and J dropped 0 bases, with 8 bases sitting between them. The CDR3 coding sequence is TGCGCCAGCAGCGCACAGATAGCCAAAAACATTCAGTACTTC. Amino acids: CASSAQIAKNIQYF.

V and J are TRBV2 and TRBJ1-1, with D perhaps matching TRBD1 (6 bases). Per the germline V gene, CDR1 is SNHLY and CDR2 is FYNNEI. V lost 5 bases and J lost 0, with 13 bases in between. The CDR3 is 15 residues long. CDR3 amino acids: CASSPRTALNTEAFF. The CDR3 coding sequence is TGTGCCAGCAGTCCCCGGACAGCTTTGAACACTGAAGCTTTCTTT.

This clone came up once. The V gene is TRBV6-5, the J gene TRBJ1-3; D is possibly TRBD1 (6 bases). V shed 0 bases and J shed 2 bases, with 11 bases lying between them. In germline, CDR1 is MNHEY, CDR2 SVGAGI. The CDR3 is 16 residues long. CDR3 in DNA: TGTGCCAGCAGTTACTCGGAAGGACAGACTGGAAACACCATATATTTT. This gives the protein CASSYSEGQTGNTIYF.

The chain joins TRBV6-5 to TRBJ1-2, with D possibly being TRBD1 (5 bases). Trimming shortened V by 1 base and J by 2 bases, and 14 bases separated the two germline ends. Germline CDR1 MNHEY, CDR2 SVGAGI. The CDR3 has 16 amino acids. For the CDR3, the DNA is TGTGCCAGCAGTTACTACCGGGGGGGAAAAAACTATGGCTACACCTTC. This codes for CASSYYRGGKNYGYTF.

This clone ranks as medium-sized. V gene TRBV28 combines with J gene TRBJ2-5; 7 nucleotides line up with TRBD1. This CDR3 region has 15 residues. After removal of 7 bases from V and 5 bases from J, the junction contained 13 bases not matched to a gene. Germline V gene sequence: CDR1 MDHEN, CDR2 SYDVKM. CDR3 protein: CASTTGTVVLETQYF. The CDR3 DNA is TGTGCCAGCACAACCGGGACAGTGGTTTTGGAGACCCAGTACTTC.

The CDR3: CASRTGLAGVGNTGELFF. The CDR3 DNA follows: TGCGCCAGCAGAACGGGACTAGCGGGAGTCGGGAACACCGGGGAGCTGTTTTTT. The V gene is TRBV5-1, the J gene TRBJ2-2; 14 bases line up with TRBD2. Germline V lookup: CDR1 SGHRS, CDR2 YFSETQ. The J segment lost 1 base and the V segment lost 5 bases, leaving 7 bases of the junction unmatched. The CDR3 covers 18 residues.

Comment on this clone: This specimen includes other DNA sequences encoding the same CDR3. This chain joins TRBV28 and TRBJ1-6; 9 bases fit TRBD1. CDR1 and CDR2 from the germline V gene are MDHEN and SYDVKM. This CDR3 has 14 residues. V gave up 5 bases and J gave up 7 bases; unmatched junction bases: 3. The CDR3 sequence: CASSPGQGNSPLHF. CDR3 nucleotide sequence: TGTGCCAGCAGTCCGGGACAGGGAAATTCACCCCTCCACTTT.

This clone is deemed medium-sized (0.01 to 0.1%). The chain is built from TRBV13 and TRBJ2-7; maybe TRBD2 (6 bases). Trimming left V 4 bases short and J 6 bases short, with 10 bases between. The CDR3 covers 12 residues. CDR1 and CDR2 (germline): PRHDT, FYEKMQ (reference sequence). The CDR3 region has the DNA TGTGCCAGCAGCTCCGGGACTCGCGAGCAGTACTTC. This translates into CASSSGTREQYF.

This chain connects TRBV6-5 to TRBJ1-2; 8 nucleotides align to TRBD1. Germline-derived CDR1 and CDR2 are MNHEY and SVGAGI. The CDR3 length is 14 residues. V lost 6 bases and J lost 2; bases outside the gene matches: 5. The CDR3 nucleotides are TGTGCCAGCAGAGTAGACAGGGGAAACTATGGCTACACCTTC. This gives the protein CASRVDRGNYGYTF.

The table lists this clone with a few counts. The chain uses TRBV19 and TRBJ2-2, with D unclear. V was trimmed by 10 bases and J by 6 bases, leaving 18 bases between them. Germline V CDR1 and CDR2: LNHDA, SQIVND (reference sequence). The CDR3 length is 14 residues. The CDR3 nucleotides are TGTGCCACTCGAAGGCGGACCAAGGCCGGGGAGCTGTTTTTT. Amino acids: CATRRRTKAGELFF.

This chain uses TRBV5-6 with TRBJ2-7; no firm D call. This CDR3 has 12 amino acids. The V gene lost 1 base and the J gene lost 1 base, with 3 bases spanning the gap. Looked up from germline, CDR1 is SGHDT and CDR2 is YYEEEE. Here the CDR3 reads CASSLRSYEQYF. The CDR3 region has the DNA TGTGCCAGCAGCTTGAGATCCTACGAGCAGTACTTC. The full variable domain, rest sourced from reference TRBV5-6 and TRBJ2-7, is DAGVTQSPTHLIKTRGQQVTLRCSPKSGHDTVSWYQQALGQGPQFIFQYYEEEERQRGNFPDRFSGHQFPNYSSELNVNALLLGDSALYLCASSLRSYEQYFGPGTRLTVT.

The chain recombines TRBV7-6 with TRBJ2-2, with no clear D. The V and J ends lost 5 bases and 3 bases respectively, with 7 bases between them. This CDR3 region has 13 residues. From germline, CDR1 is SGHVS and CDR2 FNYEAQ. CDR3 region: CASSTSDTGELFF. The CDR3, as DNA: TGTGCCAGCAGCACCTCGGACACCGGGGAGCTGTTTTTT.

The chain links TRBV3-1 (or the pseudogene TRBV3-2) to TRBJ2-1; D may be TRBD2 (6 bases). The CDR3 runs to 12 residues. Per germline, CDR1 LGHDT and CDR2 YNNKEL (reference sequence). Deletions cut 3 bases from V and 12 bases from J, with 12 bases between. Written as DNA, the CDR3 is TGTGCCAGCAGCCAGAATGGGAGGTGGCAGTTCTTC. It codes for CASSQNGRWQFF.

The chain joins TRBV15 to TRBJ2-1; 11 bases are shared with TRBD2. Germline CDR1 reads LNHNV; CDR2 reads YYDKDF (reference sequence). With 0 bases clipped from V and 2 bases from J, the junction kept 15 bases outside the gene matches. CDR3 length: 21 amino acids. CDR3 nucleotides: TGTGCCACCAGCAGAGATCCCCCCTGGATAGCGGGAGGGGGGGCCTACAATGAGCAGTTCTTC. Amino acid sequence: CATSRDPPWIAGGGAYNEQFF. Variable domain in full (rest from reference TRBV15 and TRBJ2-1): DAMVIQNPRYQVTQFGKPVTLSCSQTLNHNVMYWYQQKSSQAPKLLFHYYDKDFNNEADTPDNFQSRRPNTSFCFLDIRSPGLGDTAMYLCATSRDPPWIAGGGAYNEQFFGPGTRLTVL.

V usage is TRBV19 and J usage is TRBJ1-6; possible D gene TRBD1, 5 bases. Looked up from germline, CDR1 is LNHDA and CDR2 is SQIVND (reference sequence). The CDR3 length is 15 residues. V was pared by 4 bases and J by 7 bases, with 14 bases between. The CDR3 loop is CASSTEGDSNSPLHF. The CDR3 DNA reads as TGTGCCAGTAGTACAGAAGGGGACTCCAATTCACCCCTCCACTTT.

This chain connects TRBV5-1 to TRBJ2-3, with 8 bases that match TRBD2. The CDR3 is made up of 14 amino acids. Trimming removed 2 bases from V and 1 base from J; junction bases left unmatched: 0. Germline CDR1 reads SGHRS; CDR2 reads YFSETQ. CDR3 region: CASSLAGGTDTQYF. Here the CDR3 DNA reads TGCGCCAGCAGCTTAGCGGGAGGCACAGATACGCAGTATTTT. The variable domain in full, with the rest retrieved from reference TRBV5-1 and TRBJ2-3, is KAGVTQTPRYLIKTRGQQVTLSCSPISGHRSVSWYQQTPGQGLQFLFEYFSETQRNKGNFPGRFSGRQFSNSRSEMNVSTLELGDSALYLCASSLAGGTDTQYFGPGTRLTVL.

This clone has only a few counts. The rearrangement uses TRBV7-9 and TRBJ2-1; maybe TRBD2 (7 bases). This CDR3 contains 15 residues. Germline CDR1 reads SEHNR; CDR2 reads FQNEAQ (reference sequence). V lost 2 bases, J lost 4 bases, and 12 bases lay in between. CDR3 loop: CASSLWGRGYNEQFF. The CDR3 nucleotides are TGTGCCAGCAGCTTATGGGGGAGGGGGTACAATGAGCAGTTCTTC.

This clone was picked up a small number of times. V is TRBV5-1 and J is TRBJ2-7; TRBD1 or TRBD2 may be the D gene (6 bases each). Germline V gives CDR1 SGHRS, CDR2 YFSETQ. Trimming took 0 bases from V and 4 from J, leaving 14 bases between them. The CDR3 has 15 amino acids. Written as DNA, the CDR3 is TGCGCCAGCAGCTTGGAATGGGGGGCAGGGTACGAGCAGTACTTC. Translated: CASSLEWGAGYEQYF.